Below, one T cell receptor (beta chain) is given with its context. Looked up from germline, CDR1 is MNHEY and CDR2 is SVGAGI. The CDR3 is 14 residues long. The V gene lost 6 bases and the J gene lost 2 bases, with 10 bases spanning the gap. Participants reported their clinical history, and cohort assignment relied on those reports. Donors in Cohort 3 counted as recovered after two negative PCRs, clearance, or symptom resolution. Per the original methods: Reference gene primers were amplified, and this amplification served to estimate nucleated cell counts. Produced via immunoSEQ multiplex PCR; TCRdb's table is partial and in-frame only. The DNA was the basis for D and trimming; V, J and clone size are from that table. The sample includes about 220,000 clones, about 85% of them seen just once. The data originate from a study of blood T cell repertoires in COVID-19.

Input material: PBMCs or T cells enriched from blood (not recorded which). The clonotype comes from a woman between 25 and 40 years old who had recovered from COVID-19. V usage is TRBV6-5 and J usage is TRBJ2-2; TRBD1 might be the D (6 bases). As DNA, the CDR3 is TGTGCCAGCAGAGGACAGAGAAACACCGGGGAGCTGTTTTTT. Its protein product is CASRGQRNTGELFF.